This T cell receptor (beta chain) was sequenced for a study of cytomegalovirus exposure and HLA in healthy donors (dated by TCRdb to 2016 to 2017). Some background on the complete study: An earlier analysis of roughly 500 of the donors reported 250 to 350 Gb of sequence data and some 100 million unique TCR beta sequences from 190 million or so T cells. The study profiled the T cell repertoires of 666 subjects by immunosequencing and related them to cytomegalovirus serostatus. In the later analysis, no new phenotypic data were used to find candidate immune exposures; instead, reliance was placed on TCR beta sequences and their occurrence across donors. To predict cytomegalovirus infection status, the study combined high-throughput TCR immunosequencing, statistical association of individual TCRs with disease status, and machine learning. Besides the first cohort of approximately 710 subjects, a separate validation cohort made up of roughly 120 different subjects was used. Typing coverage differed by locus: A, B, C, DRB1 and DQB1 were typed in roughly 629-640 donors, DQA1 in 500 to 550, DPA1 in approximately 610, and DPB1 in roughly 450. To study patterns of TCR occurrence, a later analysis re-analyzed previously published TCR beta repertoires from several hundred donors and added high-resolution HLA genotyping. All discovery cohort repertoires had been generated using a single sequencing platform. About 5 DR-DQ haplotypes were handled as single units for association and clustering, since linkage in the cohort was strong. On average, roughly 250,000 unique TCR beta nucleotide sequences were sequenced per donor among 398 genotyped donors of the cohort, with roughly a sixth of those sequences being non-productive. Donor age, sex, ethnicity and CMV serostatus were compiled together with the repertoire data. The study aimed to test whether signatures of past pathogen exposure could be identified by cataloging public T cell receptors. Genome-wide SNP genotypes for about 55% of the roughly 670 donors were used in a later genetic analysis, which treated that subset as a discovery cohort. An early release that covered more than 550 HLA-typed donors contained around 330 gigabases of sequencing data and 85 million to 100 million unique TCR sequences. HLA typing covered class I and class II loci at four-digit resolution. Of the roughly 400 genotyped donors, 65% to 90% fell in the genetic ancestry cluster associated with self-reported Caucasian donors. In an earlier analysis of 587 of the donors, high-throughput TCR beta sequencing was used to judge whether each TCR beta V gene segment behaved as functional or pseudogenic.

Overall study results and their limits: About 15 rarely observed V segments, including chromosome 9 orphons, were excluded from the earlier analysis of almost 600 of the donors because counts were too low. Correlated functional status among segregating V segments might reflect linkage disequilibrium, but an unknown experimental factor could not be ruled out. When HLA alleles, especially DR and DQ, strongly co-occurred, attributing TCR associations to individual alleles was difficult. A later genetic analysis reported fewer N-insertions in productive TCRs among donors in an Asian-associated ancestry cluster than the approximately 700-donor mean. Some IMGT-functional V segments, including TRBV6-2 and TRBV6-3, could not be told apart with the 87-base-pair reads, so those segments were excluded. This cohort had only TCR beta chains sequenced, and the lack of alpha or paired-chain data limited which features could be detected. For the cohort, immune exposure information was limited to CMV serostatus. An earlier analysis of some 590 of the donors showed that most TCR beta V segments appeared in productive rearrangements either about 87% or about 30% of the time, which broadly matched IMGT annotations. The authors suggested that the approach could potentially be generalized to other disease states and immunological phenotypes. According to a later analysis, most CMV-associated TCR beta chains appeared to be HLA-restricted, and the HLA associations seemed to be driven largely by CMV exposure. In a later genetic analysis, a missense DCLRE1C variant was associated with V-gene and J-gene trimming of TCR beta chains, and the association was replicated in an independent cohort. In a later analysis, several top co-occurrence clusters were reported to appear linked to parvovirus B19, influenza, CMV and Epstein-Barr virus. In vitro tests confirmed that a few of the cytomegalovirus-associated TCR beta chains recognize cytomegalovirus antigens. The sequencing pipeline was judged likely to have produced a cluster of highly shared sequence variants as a technical artifact. In a later analysis, TCR association rates were found to vary across HLA loci, with the most associated TCRs seen for DRB1 alleles and the fewest for HLA-C alleles. Because HLA typing was unavailable for some donors at each locus, only the typed subset was used in association tests. A further reported finding was that TCR beta sequences accurately predicted the HLA-A and HLA-B alleles for most subjects in the first cohort. The study listed 164 TCR beta chains as associated with cytomegalovirus. Most TCR sequences were observed very rarely across donors, whereas some public TCRs were present in many individuals. A later analysis associated 16,951 TCR beta sequences with specific HLA alleles at a false discovery rate of 0.05. Cytomegalovirus status was reported to be diagnosed by the classifier with high specificity and sensitivity in both the original and validation cohorts. In a later analysis, HLA-associated TCR beta chains showed more clonal expansion and lower generation probabilities than non-associated chains that were equally common. Sequencing depth was assumed to be roughly uniform across donors in the presence/absence analyses, though that assumption may not hold.

As for this clone: The specificity of this receptor is unknown. The input lacks base qualities; no much larger clone sits a single base away.

For this chain, trimming is 4 bases at the V end and 4 bases at the J end, and the number of junction bases without a gene match is 1. CDR1 and CDR2 are drawn from the germline V gene: MNHNS, SASEGT. Inclusive of the bounding cysteine and phenylalanine, the CDR3 is 15 residues long. The retained sequence is limited to the CDR3, 45 bases, with the frame set at the first base. The cohort consisted of some 670 healthy bone marrow donors. Cohort members were all nominally healthy when sampled, although unrecorded immune exposures were likely present. The donor was CMV seronegative and belonged to the group of 320 or so seronegative cohort members. A peripheral blood sample was provided by each donor, and peripheral blood mononuclear cells were used for TCR beta sequencing. Genomic DNA extraction from the blood cell samples was performed with the Qiagen DNeasy Blood Extraction Kit. Libraries were made using the immunoSEQ multiplex PCR assay. For the multiplex PCR, a mixture combining 60 forward primers for TCR Vbeta segments and 13 reverse primers for TCR Jbeta segments was used. The CDR3 region of rearranged TCR beta genes was amplified from genomic DNA by a multiplex PCR assay. On the Illumina HiSeq System, the amplified TCR beta libraries were sequenced as 87-base-pair reads. The authors' pipeline ran thus. Across the 600 to 700 repertoires, a later analysis counted tens of millions of unique TCR beta chains, approximately 12 million of which were shared by at least two donors. To remove PCR and sequencing errors, raw reads were error-corrected and collapsed into unique sequences using a nearest-neighbor algorithm that merged closely related sequences. V, D and J gene segments were assigned by aligning CDR3 sequences to IMGT reference sequences. For a sequence to be retained, a match of at least six nucleotides was required to both a V gene segment and a J gene segment. Rearrangements were called productive when the CDR3 lacked stop codons and stayed in frame with V and J; all others were non-productive. Following IMGT convention, CDR3 was defined as the stretch from the second conserved V-encoded cysteine to the conserved J-encoded phenylalanine. In an earlier analysis of some 550 of the donors, sequences lacking an unambiguous match to a single V gene segment were excluded. An earlier analysis of under 750 of the donors called V segments functional above 56.7% productive rearrangements and segregating when the between-donor standard deviation exceeded 5%. A statistical classification framework was built for diagnosing cytomegalovirus status from the catalog of TCR beta chain sequences. In a later analysis, TCR nucleotide sequences were compared against IMGT/GENE-DB human TR gene sequences so that V and J genes could be assigned. A later analysis assigned CDR3 sequences and most-parsimonious VDJ recombination scenarios with the TCRdist pipeline. In a later analysis, each TCR beta chain was defined by its CDR3 amino acid sequence together with its V-gene family, and reads lacking a unique V-gene family were excluded. As a way to deal with suspected cross-contamination and a sequencing artifact, a later analysis dropped 450 to 700 nucleotide sequences that were highly shared and had low generation probability. For each public chain, a later analysis derived a clonal expansion index from normalized ranks of inferred template counts within each repertoire. In a later analysis, generation probabilities were computed with a VDJ recombination model fitted to out-of-frame rearrangements, and the resulting probabilities were checked against IGoR. In a later analysis, TCR-TCR, TCR-HLA and TCR-CMV co-occurrence was scored with hypergeometric tests, and a repertoire-size bias correction was applied to TCR pairs. False discovery rates were estimated in a later analysis by permuting HLA or CMV assignments 20 times. In a later analysis, co-occurring TCRs were grouped using DBSCAN, with TCRdist sequence similarity added in when clustering inside HLA-allele-positive subsets. Co-occurrence clustering excluded repertoires with fewer than 30,000 or more than 120,000 public chains, plus five with anomalous nucleotide sharing. TCRdb re-hosts the immuneACCESS table, in-frame sequences only. Its copies lack some clones; in the studies checked, an unresolved V gene accounts for under half of them, and the cause for the rest is not known. V and J calls and clone size come straight from that table; D and trimming were deduced from the DNA. The sample contains 150,000 to 200,000 clones, roughly four fifths of them found a single time. 1.9% of the sample is in the top ten clones.

The chain is encoded by TRBV6-1 joined to TRBJ2-7; 16 bases in the junction line up with TRBD2. The material sequenced was PBMCs. This receptor was obtained from a man between 25 and 39 years old in good health and CMV-seronegative. The CDR3 sequence is CASSAGLAGGYEQYF. In nucleotide form, the sequence is TGTGCCAGCAGTGCGGGACTAGCGGGAGGGTACGAGCAGTACTTC.